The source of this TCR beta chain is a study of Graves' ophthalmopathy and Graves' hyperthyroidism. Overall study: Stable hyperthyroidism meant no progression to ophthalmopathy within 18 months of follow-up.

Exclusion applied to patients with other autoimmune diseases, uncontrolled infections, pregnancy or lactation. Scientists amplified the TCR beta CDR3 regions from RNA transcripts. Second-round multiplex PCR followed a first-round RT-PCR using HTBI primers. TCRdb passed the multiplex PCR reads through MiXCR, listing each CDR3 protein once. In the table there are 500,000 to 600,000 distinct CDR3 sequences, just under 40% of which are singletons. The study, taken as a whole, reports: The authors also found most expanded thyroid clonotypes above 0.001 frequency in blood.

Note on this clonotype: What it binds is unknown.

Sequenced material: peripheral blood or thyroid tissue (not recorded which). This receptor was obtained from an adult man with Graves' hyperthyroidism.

Written as DNA, the CDR3 is TGTGCCAGCAGCTTAAAAGGAGTGAGCGACGAGACCCAGTACTTC. This translates into CASSLKGVSDETQYF. This chain connects TRBV7-9 to TRBJ2-5; D not resolved. CDR1 and CDR2 from the germline V gene are SEHNR and FQNEAQ (reference sequence). The CDR3 is made up of 15 amino acids. Trimming took 2 bases from V and 5 from J, leaving 15 bases between them.